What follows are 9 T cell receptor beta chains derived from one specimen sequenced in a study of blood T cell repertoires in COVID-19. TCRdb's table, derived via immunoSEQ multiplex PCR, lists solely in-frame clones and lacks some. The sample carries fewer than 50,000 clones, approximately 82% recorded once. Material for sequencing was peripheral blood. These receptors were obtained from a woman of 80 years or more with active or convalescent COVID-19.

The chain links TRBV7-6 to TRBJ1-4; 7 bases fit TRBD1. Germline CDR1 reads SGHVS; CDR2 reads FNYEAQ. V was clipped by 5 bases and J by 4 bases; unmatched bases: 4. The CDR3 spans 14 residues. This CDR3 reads CASSLDRINEKLFF. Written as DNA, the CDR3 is TGTGCCAGCAGCCTGGACAGGATTAATGAAAAACTGTTTTTT.

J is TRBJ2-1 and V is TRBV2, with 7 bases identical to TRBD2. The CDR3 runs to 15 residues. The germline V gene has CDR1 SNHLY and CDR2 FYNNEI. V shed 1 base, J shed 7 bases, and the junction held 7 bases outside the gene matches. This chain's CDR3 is CASSEESGIGNEQFF. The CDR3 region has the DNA TGTGCCAGCAGTGAAGAAAGCGGGATAGGGAATGAGCAGTTCTTC.

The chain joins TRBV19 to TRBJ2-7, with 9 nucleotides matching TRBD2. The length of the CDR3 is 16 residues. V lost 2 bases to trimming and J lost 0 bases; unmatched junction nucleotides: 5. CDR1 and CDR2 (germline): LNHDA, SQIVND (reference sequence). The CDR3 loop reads CASSIRAGGNSYEQYF. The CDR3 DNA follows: TGTGCCAGTAGTATAAGAGCGGGAGGTAACTCCTACGAGCAGTACTTC.

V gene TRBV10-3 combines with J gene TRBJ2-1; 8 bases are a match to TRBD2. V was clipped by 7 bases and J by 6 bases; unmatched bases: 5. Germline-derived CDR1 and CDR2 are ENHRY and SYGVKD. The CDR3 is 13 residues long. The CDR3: CAINRAGGNEQFF. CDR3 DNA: TGTGCCATCAATAGGGCGGGAGGCAATGAGCAGTTCTTC.

The CDR3 region is CASSAGLADYTGELFF. CDR3 DNA: TGTGCCAGCAGCGCGGGACTAGCGGACTATACCGGGGAGCTGTTTTTT. This chain connects TRBV9 to TRBJ2-2, with 11 nucleotides matching TRBD2. From germline, CDR1 is SGDLS and CDR2 YYNGEE. V was pared by 3 bases and J by 5 bases, with 6 bases of the junction left unmatched. The length of the CDR3 is 16 residues.

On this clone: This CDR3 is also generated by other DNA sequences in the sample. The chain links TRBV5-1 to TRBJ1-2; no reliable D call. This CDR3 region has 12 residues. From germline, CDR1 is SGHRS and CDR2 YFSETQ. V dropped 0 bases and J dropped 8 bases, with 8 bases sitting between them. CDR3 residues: CASSLAGGGYTF. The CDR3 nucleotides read TGCGCCAGCAGCTTGGCGGGTGGCGGCTACACCTTC.

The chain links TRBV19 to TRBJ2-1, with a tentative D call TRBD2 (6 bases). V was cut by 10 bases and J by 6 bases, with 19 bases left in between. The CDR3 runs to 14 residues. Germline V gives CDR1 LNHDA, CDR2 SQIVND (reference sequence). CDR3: CATTGRGYGNEQFF. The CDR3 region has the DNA TGTGCCACCACCGGGAGAGGGTACGGCAATGAGCAGTTCTTC.

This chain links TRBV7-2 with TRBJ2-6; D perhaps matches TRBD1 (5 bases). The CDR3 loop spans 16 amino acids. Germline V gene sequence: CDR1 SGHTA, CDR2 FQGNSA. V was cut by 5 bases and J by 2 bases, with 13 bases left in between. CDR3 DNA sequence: TGTGCCAGCAGCCCACGACCAGGGACTGGGGCCAACGTCCTGACTTTC. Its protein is CASSPRPGTGANVLTF.

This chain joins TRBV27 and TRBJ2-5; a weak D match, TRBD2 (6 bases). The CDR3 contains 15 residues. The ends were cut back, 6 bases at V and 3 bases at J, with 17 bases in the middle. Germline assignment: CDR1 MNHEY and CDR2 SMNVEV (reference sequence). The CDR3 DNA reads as TGTGCCAGCAGGCAAAGCGTGGGAGGAAAAGAGACCCAGTACTTC. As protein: CASRQSVGGKETQYF.